The 7 T cell receptor beta chains below were found in one sample sequenced in a study of blood T cells in healthy people across ages. A second roughly 7 to 12 cycle PCR used barcoded and J-beta primers. A single record per CDR3 protein comes from TCRdb applying MiXCR to the 5' RACE reads. The table lists 790,000 or so distinct CDR3 sequences, 56% of them singletons. Sequencing was done on a sample of blood. All receptors derive from a man aged 35-49 years in good health.

This CDR3 is CASSQDPQQPQHF. The DNA for the CDR3 is TGTGCCAGCAGCCAAGACCCTCAACAGCCCCAGCATTTT. The chain is built from TRBV14 and TRBJ1-5, with D unresolved. V was pared by 0 bases and J by 7 bases, with 7 bases between. Germline V lookup: CDR1 SGHDN, CDR2 FVKESK. This CDR3 contains 13 residues. The variable domain in full, with the rest retrieved from reference TRBV14 and TRBJ1-5, is EAGVTQFPSHSVIEKGQTVTLRCDPISGHDNLYWYRRVMGKEIKFLLHFVKESKQDESGMPNNRFLAERTGGTYSTLKVQPAELEDSGVYFCASSQDPQQPQHFGDGTRLSIL.

This clonotype was observed many times. The J gene is TRBJ2-3, the V gene TRBV6-5; D is unresolved. CDR1 is MNHEY, CDR2 SVGAGI, per germline. Trimming took off 2 bases at V and 1 base at J, with 7 bases between the two ends. The CDR3 totals 14 residues. The CDR3 coding sequence is TGTGCCAGCAGTTACGCGGATGGCACAGATACGCAGTATTTT. It is translated as CASSYADGTDTQYF.

The chain has TRBV13 and TRBJ2-1; no firm D call. V was shortened by 6 bases and J by 0 bases, with 15 bases between the two germline ends. Looked up from germline, CDR1 is PRHDT and CDR2 is FYEKMQ (reference sequence). CDR3 length equals 16 residues. In nucleotides, the CDR3 is TGTGCCAGCAGTTCCGACTTCCCGAGCTCCTACAATGAGCAGTTCTTC. Its protein is CASSSDFPSSYNEQFF.

The chain has TRBV5-4 and TRBJ2-3; D may be TRBD1 (5 bases). The CDR3 has 15 amino acids. In germline, CDR1 is SGHNT, CDR2 YYREEE (reference sequence). The ends were cut back, 4 bases at V and 0 bases at J, with 12 bases in the middle. CDR3 coding DNA: TGTGCCAGCAGCCGTCGGACACCTAGCACAGATACGCAGTATTTT. It is translated as CASSRRTPSTDTQYF.

This rearrangement joins TRBV24-1 to TRBJ2-3; D possibly corresponds to TRBD2 (5 bases). The germline V and J ends were trimmed by 3 bases and 2 bases, with 8 bases remaining between them. There are 14 residues in the CDR3. Germline-derived CDR1 and CDR2 are KGHDR and SFDVKD. The CDR3 here is CATSDRDYTDTQYF. The CDR3 nucleotides are TGTGCCACCAGTGATCGGGATTACACAGATACGCAGTATTTT.

This chain joins TRBV20-1 and TRBJ2-1; 7 bases fit TRBD2. Unmatched junction bases numbered 9, after V lost 5 bases and J lost 2 bases. The CDR3 runs to 15 residues. Germline V gives CDR1 DFQATT, CDR2 SNEGSKA (reference sequence). CDR3 residues: CSALRAGLPYNEQFF. The CDR3 region has the DNA TGCAGTGCTCTACGAGCGGGACTGCCCTACAATGAGCAGTTCTTC.

The chain combines TRBV20-1 with TRBJ2-7; TRBD1 aligns across 7 bases. Near its end, the DNA agrees better with TRBJ2-5, so the J call may be wrong. There are 13 residues in the CDR3. CDR1 is DFQATT, CDR2 SNEGSKA, per germline (reference sequence). CDR3 loop: CSYYKGQLETQYF. The DNA of the CDR3 is TGCAGTTACTACAAGGGACAGCTAGAGACCCAGTACTTC.